This T cell receptor (beta chain) derives from a study of T cells after yellow fever vaccination. About the study: Preparation used SMART-Seq v4 Ultra Low Input for the low-cell-number fractions.

General study points: Of the clonotypes, a small share occurred in both CD4 and CD8 compartments.

UMIs and a universal primer site were added when TCR cDNA was made by 5'RACE template switching. Each CDR3 protein gets one entry after TCRdb re-called the 5' RACE reads with MiXCR. Among about 68,000 distinct CDR3 sequences listed, under 8% were seen once. There are many counts of this clonotype. Its matching antigen is unknown. The material was CD8+ T cells sorted from PBMCs, obtained about 49 days after the first yellow fever vaccination. The TCR was taken from a man aged 18 to 30 who received the YFV17D yellow fever vaccine.

The CDR3 loop reads CASSPRLNYEQYF. The CDR3 region has the DNA TGTGCCAGCAGCCCCAGACTGAATTACGAGCAGTACTTC. The gene calls are TRBV3-1 and TRBJ2-7; D unclear. Germline CDR1 and CDR2: LGHDT and YNNKEL (reference sequence). The CDR3 is 13 amino acids. V dropped 4 bases and J dropped 4 bases, with 11 bases sitting between them.